One and the same sample provided the 29 T cell receptor beta chains below, sequenced in a study of CD8 T cells in Susac syndrome. Random hexamers were used to reverse transcribe the RNA input (about 0.45 to 1 ug). One entry per CDR3 protein results from TCRdb running MiXCR on the immunoSEQ multiplex PCR reads. The table records 150,000 or so distinct CDR3 sequences, 90% to 95% of them present only once. Sequenced: CD4+ T cells from PBMCs. These receptors were obtained from a human donor in good health.

The V and J genes are TRBV7-9 and TRBJ1-1; D gene uncertain. The CDR3 extends over 15 amino acids. Germline CDR1 reads SEHNR; CDR2 reads FQNEAQ (reference sequence). V lost 2 bases, J lost 1 base, and 11 bases lay in between. The CDR3 DNA is TGTGCCAGCAGCTTAAACGCGGGGTCGAACACTGAAGCTTTCTTT. Protein product: CASSLNAGSNTEAFF.

The chain joins TRBV20-1 to TRBJ1-2, with unresolved D. Trimming shortened V by 0 bases and J by 4 bases, and 15 bases separated the two germline ends. The CDR3 length is 15 residues. Germline CDR1 and CDR2: DFQATT and SNEGSKA (reference sequence). CDR3 bases: TGCAGTGCTAGAGAACCCGCCTCAGAAGGCTATGGCTACACCTTC. Translated, it gives CSAREPASEGYGYTF.

This chain connects TRBV20-1 to TRBJ1-4; D may be TRBD1 (5 bases). CDR3 length: 12 amino acids. V lost 6 bases to trimming and J lost 6 bases, with 11 bases between them. CDR1 is DFQATT and CDR2 is SNEGSKA in the germline V gene (reference sequence). The CDR3 bases are TGCAGTGCCCCCTTGGGGGATGAAAAACTGTTTTTT. This gives the protein CSAPLGDEKLFF.

About this clonotype itself: The junction departs from germline at one end; a sequencing error may be responsible. The genes are TRBV29-1 and TRBJ2-5; 15 nucleotides match TRBD2. This CDR3 is built from 15 residues. In germline, CDR1 is SQVTM, CDR2 ANQGSEA. CDR3 coding DNA: TGCAGCATTGACGGGACTAGCGGGGGGCTGGAGACCCAGTACTTC. Encoded protein: CSIDGTSGGLETQYF.

This chain connects TRBV9 to TRBJ2-1; D perhaps matches TRBD1 (5 bases). CDR3 length equals 15 residues. Germline CDR1 is SGDLS and CDR2 is YYNGEE. Trimming left V 0 bases short and J 4 bases short, with 11 bases between. CDR3 residues: CASSVVGQPYNEQFF. In DNA, the CDR3 is TGTGCCAGCAGCGTAGTGGGGCAGCCTTACAATGAGCAGTTCTTC. The complete variable domain, with remaining parts taken from reference TRBV9 and TRBJ2-1, reads DSGVTQTPKHLITATGQRVTLRCSPRSGDLSVYWYQQSLDQGLQFLIQYYNGEERAKGNILERFSAQQFPDLHSELNLSSLELGDSALYFCASSVVGQPYNEQFFGPGTRLTVL.

The chain is built from TRBV3-1 and TRBJ1-6; no clear D gene. CDR3 size: 14 residues. V lost 1 base, J lost 4 bases, and 5 bases lay in between. Germline V gene lookup returns CDR1 LGHDT and CDR2 YNNKEL (reference sequence). The CDR3 coding sequence is TGTGCCAGCAGCCAAGCTGGGTATAATTCACCCCTCCACTTT. This gives the protein CASSQAGYNSPLHF. Full variable domain (remainder filled in from reference TRBV3-1 and TRBJ1-6): DTAVSQTPKYLVTQMGNDKSIKCEQNLGHDTMYWYKQDSKKFLKIMFSYNNKELIINETVPNRFSPKSPDKAHLNLHINSLELGDSAVYFCASSQAGYNSPLHFGNGTRLTVT.

This clonotype was seen once. The gene calls are TRBV30 and TRBJ1-5, with 7 bases aligning to TRBD1. V trimming: 2 bases; J trimming: 6 bases; junction bases outside the gene matches: 4. The germline gives CDR1 GTSNPN, CDR2 SVGIG (reference sequence). CDR3 length: 13 amino acids. For the CDR3, the DNA is TGTGCCTGGAGTAAGGGGGCCGGTCAGCCCCAGCATTTT. Its translation is CAWSKGAGQPQHF.

The chain uses TRBV9 and TRBJ1-5, with TRBD1 matching 7 bases. Unmatched junction bases numbered 5, after V lost 3 bases and J lost 5 bases. The CDR3 loop spans 14 amino acids. Germline V gene lookup returns CDR1 SGDLS and CDR2 YYNGEE. CDR3 DNA: TGTGCCAGCAGCGCCGGGACAGCTGATCAGCCCCAGCATTTT. Translating gives CASSAGTADQPQHF. Looking up the rest from reference TRBV9 and TRBJ1-5 gives the full variable domain: DSGVTQTPKHLITATGQRVTLRCSPRSGDLSVYWYQQSLDQGLQFLIQYYNGEERAKGNILERFSAQQFPDLHSELNLSSLELGDSALYFCASSAGTADQPQHFGDGTRLSIL.

This rearrangement joins TRBV12-3 or TRBV12-4 to TRBJ2-7; 12 bases line up with TRBD1. There are 15 residues in the CDR3. V lost 4 bases, J lost 2 bases, and 3 bases stayed unmatched. CDR3 residues: CASSSGTGGPYEQYF. In DNA form, the CDR3 reads TGTGCCAGCAGTTCCGGGACAGGGGGCCCCTACGAGCAGTACTTC.

The V gene is TRBV19, the J gene TRBJ2-1; 10 positions match TRBD1. The germline CDR1 and CDR2 sequences are LNHDA and SQIVND (reference sequence). The J segment lost 5 bases and the V segment lost 4 bases, leaving 5 bases of the junction unmatched. The CDR3 runs to 15 residues. CDR3 DNA sequence: TGTGCCAGTAGTACCTCGGGACAGGGGAACAATGAGCAGTTCTTC. It is translated as CASSTSGQGNNEQFF. Full variable domain (missing parts from reference TRBV19 and TRBJ2-1): DGGITQSPKYLFRKEGQNVTLSCEQNLNHDAMYWYRQDPGQGLRLIYYSQIVNDFQKGDIAEGYSVSREKKESFPLTVTSAQKNPTAFYLCASSTSGQGNNEQFFGPGTRLTVL.

This chain links TRBV7-9 with TRBJ1-4, with D unresolved. With 6 bases removed from V and 4 bases from J, the gap between germline ends came to 12 bases. The CDR3 totals 14 residues. CDR1 is SEHNR and CDR2 is FQNEAQ in the germline V gene (reference sequence). The CDR3 DNA sequence: TGTGCCAGCAGACGACGGGATGATAATGAAAAACTGTTTTTT. It translates to CASRRRDDNEKLFF. Looking up the rest from reference TRBV7-9 and TRBJ1-4 gives the full variable domain: DTGVSQNPRHKITKRGQNVTFRCDPISEHNRLYWYRQTLGQGPEFLTYFQNEAQLEKSRLLSDRFSAERPKGSFSTLEIQRTEQGDSAMYLCASRRRDDNEKLFFGSGTQLSVL.

The chain uses TRBV5-1 and TRBJ2-1; 10 positions agree with TRBD1. J was trimmed by 7 bases and V by 2 bases; bases with no gene match: 3. The CDR3 spans 14 residues. Germline CDR1 is SGHRS and CDR2 is YFSETQ. Here the CDR3 reads CASSFGTGENEQFF. CDR3 bases: TGCGCCAGCAGCTTTGGGACAGGGGAAAATGAGCAGTTCTTC. The complete variable domain, with remaining parts taken from reference TRBV5-1 and TRBJ2-1, reads KAGVTQTPRYLIKTRGQQVTLSCSPISGHRSVSWYQQTPGQGLQFLFEYFSETQRNKGNFPGRFSGRQFSNSRSEMNVSTLELGDSALYLCASSFGTGENEQFFGPGTRLTVL.

The chain links TRBV20-1 to TRBJ1-1; 7 nucleotides match TRBD1. Losses at the gene ends were 5 bases for V and 6 bases for J; bases not matched to a gene: 3. CDR3 length: 11 residues. Germline V gene lookup returns CDR1 DFQATT and CDR2 SNEGSKA (reference sequence). In DNA, the CDR3 is TGCAGTGCTGGGACAGTTGCTGAAGCTTTCTTT. This codes for CSAGTVAEAFF.

The V and J genes are TRBV20-1 and TRBJ1-2; D unclear. This CDR3 is built from 11 residues. The germline V gene has CDR1 DFQATT and CDR2 SNEGSKA (reference sequence). The V end was cut by 2 bases, the J end by 4 bases, with 5 bases between. CDR3 protein: CSARSGYGYTF. CDR3 bases: TGCAGTGCTAGATCCGGCTATGGCTACACCTTC.

The chain is built from TRBV15 and TRBJ1-4; possible D gene TRBD1, 5 bases. This CDR3 spans 15 amino acids. The ends were cut back, 0 bases at V and 5 bases at J, with 10 bases in the middle. From germline, CDR1 is LNHNV and CDR2 YYDKDF (reference sequence). This CDR3 is CATSRDRGANEKLFF. CDR3 nucleotide sequence: TGTGCCACCAGCAGAGATCGAGGGGCGAATGAAAAACTGTTTTTT.

The CDR3 spells CSVGTTSTDTQYF. CDR3 DNA sequence: TGCAGCGTAGGGACCACTAGCACAGATACGCAGTATTTT. The chain couples TRBV29-1 to TRBJ2-3; D is tentatively TRBD1 or TRBD2 (5 bases each). The CDR3 is 13 residues long. CDR1 and CDR2 from the germline V gene are SQVTM and ANQGSEA. V was clipped by 6 bases and J by 0 bases, with 10 bases between them.

The chain employs TRBV6-6 and TRBJ1-5; 7 positions agree with TRBD1. Germline CDR1 and CDR2: MNHNY and SVGAGI (reference sequence). The CDR3 loop spans 16 amino acids. With V trimmed by 6 bases and J by 2 bases, 10 bases remained unmatched. The DNA of the CDR3 is TGTGCCAGCAGCCCCGGGGGGGACAGCCGCAATCAGCCCCAGCATTTT. Its protein is CASSPGGDSRNQPQHF.

V gene TRBV2 combines with J gene TRBJ2-5, with a weak D call TRBD2 (6 bases). The germline V gene has CDR1 SNHLY and CDR2 FYNNEI. CDR3 length equals 14 residues. V lost 11 bases, J lost 2 bases, and 18 bases lay in between. As DNA, the CDR3 is TGTGCCGGCACGCGACTAGACCGGCAAGAGACCCAGTACTTC. This sequence encodes CAGTRLDRQETQYF.

The V and J genes are TRBV29-1 and TRBJ2-1, with no clear D. This CDR3 is built from 9 residues. Trimming stripped 4 bases from V and 6 bases from J, with 1 base between. Germline loops: CDR1 SQVTM, CDR2 ANQGSEA. The CDR3 DNA reads TGCAGCGTTGCCAATGAGCAGTTCTTC. Translation gives CSVANEQFF.

This chain links TRBV7-8 with TRBJ2-7, with TRBD1 matching over 9 bases. V gave up 5 bases and J gave up 5 bases; unmatched junction bases: 10. Germline V lookup: CDR1 SGHVS, CDR2 FQNEAQ. The CDR3 is 15 residues long. The CDR3 here is CASSLLRTGDNEQYF. CDR3 bases: TGTGCCAGCAGCCTTCTGAGGACAGGGGACAACGAGCAGTACTTC.

CDR3 region: CAWSRTLVTEAFF. CDR3 in DNA: TGTGCCTGGAGCCGGACTCTGGTCACTGAAGCTTTCTTT. The chain uses TRBV30 and TRBJ1-1, with D unresolved. V was shortened by 3 bases and J by 4 bases, with 12 bases between the two germline ends. Germline V lookup: CDR1 GTSNPN, CDR2 SVGIG (reference sequence). The CDR3 totals 13 residues.

This chain joins TRBV5-1 and TRBJ1-2, with D perhaps TRBD1 (5 bases). Germline-derived CDR1 and CDR2 are SGHRS and YFSETQ. The germline V and J ends were trimmed by 0 bases and 3 bases, with 12 bases remaining between them. The CDR3 runs 15 residues. The CDR3 nucleotides read TGCGCCAGCAGCTTGGGTATCGACAGAGACTATGGCTACACCTTC. Encoded protein: CASSLGIDRDYGYTF.

This sequence joins TRBV28 and TRBJ2-7; TRBD2 matches at 9 bases. The CDR3 is 16 residues long. Germline V lookup: CDR1 MDHEN, CDR2 SYDVKM. V was clipped by 5 bases and J by 5 bases; unmatched bases: 13. The CDR3 sequence is CASSKDSWLAGNEQYF. The CDR3 region has the DNA TGTGCCAGCAGTAAGGATAGCTGGCTAGCGGGGAACGAGCAGTACTTC.

The DNA of the CDR3 is TGTGCCACCAGCGGCGAAAACGGGAGACAAGAGACCCAGTACTTC. Its translation is CATSGENGRQETQYF. V is TRBV15 and J is TRBJ2-5; a weak D match, TRBD2 (6 bases). Between the trimmed V and J ends, which lost 5 bases and 2 bases, there was a span of 15 bases. The length of the CDR3 is 15 residues. Germline V gene lookup returns CDR1 LNHNV and CDR2 YYDKDF (reference sequence).

The chain uses TRBV25-1 and TRBJ2-7, with a tentative D call TRBD1 (5 bases). V lost 4 bases to trimming and J lost 7 bases, with 8 bases between them. The CDR3 contains 11 residues. Germline lookup yields CDR1 MGHDK and CDR2 SYGVNS. CDR3 protein: CASSGNREQYF. CDR3 DNA: TGTGCCAGCAGTGGAAACAGGGAGCAGTACTTC.

This chain connects TRBV5-4 to TRBJ2-3; 8 nucleotides agree with TRBD2. This CDR3 has 16 residues. The V gene's germline CDR1 is SGHNT and CDR2 YYREEE (reference sequence). The junction had 7 bases not matched to a gene; V was cut back by 4 bases and J by 0 bases. The CDR3 sequence: CASSTPGGYSTDTQYF. CDR3 sequence (DNA): TGTGCCAGCAGCACACCGGGGGGGTACAGCACAGATACGCAGTATTTT.

The rearrangement uses TRBV15 and TRBJ2-1, with a tentative D call TRBD1 (6 bases). V was pared by 1 base and J by 5 bases, with 6 bases between. Germline assignment: CDR1 LNHNV and CDR2 YYDKDF (reference sequence). This CDR3 has 13 amino acids. CDR3 protein: CATSRGQDNEQFF. Written as DNA, the CDR3 is TGTGCCACCAGCAGAGGACAGGACAATGAGCAGTTCTTC.

The chain employs TRBV29-1 and TRBJ2-1, with 10 bases lining up with TRBD1. With 4 bases clipped from V and 8 bases from J, the junction kept 11 bases outside the gene matches. Germline V gene lookup returns CDR1 SQVTM and CDR2 ANQGSEA. The CDR3 is 15 residues long. The CDR3 sequence: CSVGDGGQGDYEQFF. The DNA of the CDR3 is TGCAGCGTTGGGGATGGAGGACAGGGGGATTATGAGCAGTTCTTC.

This clonotype appeared a single time. The chain couples TRBV30 to TRBJ2-1; 11 bases align to TRBD2. The J segment lost 8 bases and the V segment lost 2 bases, leaving 5 bases of the junction unmatched. Germline-derived CDR1 and CDR2 are GTSNPN and SVGIG (reference sequence). This CDR3 contains 14 residues. The CDR3 DNA sequence: TGTGCCTGGAGTCTTAGCGGGGGGGCGTATGAGCAGTTCTTC. Its protein is CAWSLSGGAYEQFF.